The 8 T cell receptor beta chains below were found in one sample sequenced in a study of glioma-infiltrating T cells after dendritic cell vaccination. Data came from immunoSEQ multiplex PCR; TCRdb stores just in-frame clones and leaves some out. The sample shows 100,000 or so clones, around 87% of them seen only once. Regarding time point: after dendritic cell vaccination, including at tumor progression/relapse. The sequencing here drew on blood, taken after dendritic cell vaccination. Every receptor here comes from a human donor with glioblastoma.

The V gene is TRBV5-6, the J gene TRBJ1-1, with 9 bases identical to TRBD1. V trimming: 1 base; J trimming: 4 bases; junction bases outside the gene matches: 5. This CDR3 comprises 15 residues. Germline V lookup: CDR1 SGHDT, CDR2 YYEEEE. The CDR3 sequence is CASSLRDRVVTEAFF. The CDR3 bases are TGTGCCAGCAGCTTGAGGGACAGGGTCGTCACTGAAGCTTTCTTT.

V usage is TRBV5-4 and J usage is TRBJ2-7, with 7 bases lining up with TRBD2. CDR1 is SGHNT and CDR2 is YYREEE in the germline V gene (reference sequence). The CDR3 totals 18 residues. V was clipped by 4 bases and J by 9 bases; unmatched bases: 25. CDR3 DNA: TGTGCCAGCAGCCCCGTCTCGCGCCTCGGCACGGGAGGCTACTTGCAGTACTTC. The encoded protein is CASSPVSRLGTGGYLQYF. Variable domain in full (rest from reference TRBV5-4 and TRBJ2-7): ETGVTQSPTHLIKTRGQQVTLRCSSQSGHNTVSWYQQALGQGPQFIFQYYREEENGRGNFPPRFSGLQFPNYSSELNVNALELDDSALYLCASSPVSRLGTGGYLQYFGPGTRLTVT.

DNA for the CDR3: TGTGCCAGCAGTTATTCACAAATCCCCCTTTACGGGGGCTACACCTTC. Translating it yields CASSYSQIPLYGGYTF. This chain joins TRBV27 and TRBJ1-2; no clear D. The CDR3 is 16 residues long. Deletions cut 4 bases from V and 8 bases from J, with 23 bases between. The germline gives CDR1 MNHEY, CDR2 SMNVEV (reference sequence).

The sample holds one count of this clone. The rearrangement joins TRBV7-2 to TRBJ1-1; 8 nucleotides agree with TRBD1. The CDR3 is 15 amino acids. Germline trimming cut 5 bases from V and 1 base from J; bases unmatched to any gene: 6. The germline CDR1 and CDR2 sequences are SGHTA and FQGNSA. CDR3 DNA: TGTGCCAGCAGCCGATGGGGACAGGCGAACACTGAAGCTTTCTTT. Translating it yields CASSRWGQANTEAFF.

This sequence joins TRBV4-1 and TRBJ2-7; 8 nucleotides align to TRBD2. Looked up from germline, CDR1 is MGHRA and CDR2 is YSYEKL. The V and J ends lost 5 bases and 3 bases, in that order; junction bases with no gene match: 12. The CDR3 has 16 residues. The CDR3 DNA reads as TGCGCCAGCAGCTACTCACCGACTAGCGAGTACTACGAGCAGTACTTC. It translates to CASSYSPTSEYYEQYF.

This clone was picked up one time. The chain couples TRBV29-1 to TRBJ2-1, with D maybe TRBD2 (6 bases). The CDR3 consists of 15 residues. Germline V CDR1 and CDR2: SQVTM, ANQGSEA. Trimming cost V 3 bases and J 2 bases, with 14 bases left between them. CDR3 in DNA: TGCAGCGTTGAGACTGGACTACCAGCCTACAATGAGCAGTTCTTC. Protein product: CSVETGLPAYNEQFF.

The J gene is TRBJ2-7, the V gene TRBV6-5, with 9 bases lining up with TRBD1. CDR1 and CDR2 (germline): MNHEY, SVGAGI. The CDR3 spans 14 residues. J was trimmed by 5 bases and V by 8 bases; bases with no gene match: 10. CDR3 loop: CASSRDRDSHEQYF. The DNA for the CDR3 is TGTGCCAGCTCCCGGGACAGGGATTCGCACGAGCAGTACTTC.

As DNA, the CDR3 is TGTGCCAGCAGCCTGGACTTGGATGAGCAGTTCTTC. This gives the protein CASSLDLDEQFF. This rearrangement joins TRBV7-2 to TRBJ2-1; a possible D gene is TRBD2 (5 bases). The ends were cut back, 5 bases at V and 8 bases at J, with 10 bases in the middle. From germline, CDR1 is SGHTA and CDR2 FQGNSA. There are 12 residues in the CDR3.